The rows below give T cell receptor beta chains drawn from one sample of a study of tumor-infiltrating lymphocytes in oesophageal squamous cell carcinoma. Using its own MiXCR run on the PCR reads, TCRdb lists one record per CDR3 protein. The sample has 20,000 to 25,000 distinct CDR3 sequences, approximately 40% seen once; the top ten hold 12%. Sequenced: esophageal tumor tissue. Receptor source: a male donor with esophageal squamous cell carcinoma. The CDR3 runs from the conserved cysteine through the conserved F or W. A D gene is named only where the DNA matches it firmly. The size field is filled for only some rows; it gives once, few, many or a size class.

v_call,j_call,clone_size,d_call,cdr3_aa,cdr3_nt
TRBV7-9,TRBJ2-1,.,.,CASSSATTVHNEQFF,TGTGCCAGCAGCTCGGCTACAACCGTACACAATGAGCAGTTCTTC
TRBV6-5,TRBJ1-2,.,.,CASSYSLHYGYTF,TGTGCCAGCAGTTACTCCCTGCACTATGGCTACACCTTC
TRBV7-3,TRBJ2-1,once,.,CASSPDSYNEQFF,TGTGCCAGCAGCCCGGACTCCTACAATGAGCAGTTCTTC
TRBV6-1,TRBJ2-7,.,TRBD1,CASIGTGGKNYEQYF,TGTGCCAGCATCGGAACAGGGGGCAAAAACTACGAGCAGTACTTC
TRBV6-1,TRBJ1-2,many,TRBD1,CASSTPTGTYGYTF,TGTGCCAGCAGTACCCCGACAGGGACCTATGGCTACACCTTC
TRBV7-8,TRBJ1-2,.,.,CASSLLSRGDNYGYTF,TGTGCCAGCAGTCTCTTGAGTAGGGGGGACAACTATGGCTACACCTTC
TRBV7-2,TRBJ2-1,.,.,CASSQVWSSRYNEQFF,TGTGCCAGCAGCCAGGTTTGGAGCTCACGGTACAATGAGCAGTTCTTC
TRBV7-9,TRBJ2-1,medium-sized,.,CASSSYLSSYNEQFF,TGTGCCAGCAGCTCCTACCTAAGCTCCTACAATGAGCAGTTCTTC
TRBV7-6,TRBJ2-3,.,.,CASSSPRGGASDTQYF,TGTGCCAGCAGCTCCCCTCGAGGCGGGGCTTCCGATACGCAGTATTTT
TRBV28,TRBJ1-2,many,.,CAGFSEGGDGYTF,TGTGCCGGTTTCTCGGAGGGGGGGGATGGCTACACCTTC
TRBV10-3,TRBJ1-1,many,TRBD1,CAISPLGTTGGAGTEAFF,TGTGCCATCAGCCCGCTAGGGACGACAGGGGGCGCAGGAACTGAAGCTTTCTTT
TRBV5-4,TRBJ2-5,.,TRBD2,CASSLAGAGYNEQYF,TGTGCCAGCAGCTTAGCGGGAGCCGGCTACAATGAGCAGTACTTC
TRBV5-1,TRBJ2-5,.,TRBD2,CASSRTLAGGPGETQYF,TGCGCCAGCAGCCGAACTCTAGCGGGAGGGCCAGGGGAGACCCAGTACTTC
TRBV24-1,TRBJ2-5,few,TRBD2,CATSDTRTSGRGETQYF,TGTGCCACCAGTGATACCCGGACTAGCGGGAGGGGAGAGACCCAGTACTTC
TRBV7-9,TRBJ2-1,many,TRBD1,CASSTGQGDYNEQFF,TGTGCCAGCAGCACGGGACAGGGGGACTACAATGAGCAGTTCTTC
TRBV20-1,TRBJ1-4,.,.,CSAIEKGQLFF,TGCAGTGCTATCGAAAAGGGACAACTGTTTTTT
TRBV7-2,TRBJ2-3,.,TRBD2,CASSPLLLAGFYNEQFF,TGTGCCAGCAGCCCCCTGCTCCTAGCGGGGTTCTACAATGAGCAGTTCTTT
TRBV7-9,TRBJ2-5,many,TRBD1,CASSSGQGYETQYF,TGTGCCAGCAGCTCGGGACAGGGTTACGAGACCCAGTACTTC
TRBV28,TRBJ2-7,many,TRBD2,CASISSGSYEQYF,TGTGCCAGCATTTCTAGCGGGTCCTACGAGCAGTACTTC
TRBV7-2,TRBJ2-5,few,TRBD2,CASSHLAGYSNEQYF,TGTGCCAGCAGCCATCTAGCGGGGTACTCCAATGAGCAGTACTTC
TRBV20-1,TRBJ1-2,.,.,CSARETGLNYGYTF,TGCAGTGCTAGAGAGACAGGCCTCAACTATGGCTACACCTTC
TRBV28,TRBJ2-7,many,.,CASSQNRVFYEQYF,TGTGCCAGCAGTCAAAACAGGGTATTCTACGAGCAGTACTTC
TRBV7-8,TRBJ2-3,.,TRBD2,CASSYTSGRSADTQYF,TGTGCCAGCAGCTACACTAGCGGGAGATCCGCAGATACGCAGTATTTT
TRBV7-3,TRBJ1-1,many,.,CASSQAGGDTEAFF,TGTGCCAGCAGCCAGGCGGGGGGGGACACTGAAGCTTTCTTT
TRBV28,TRBJ2-7,many,.,CASSLWGAGSYEQYF,TGTGCCAGCAGTTTATGGGGGGCCGGCTCCTACGAGCAGTACTTC
TRBV27,TRBJ2-7,many,.,CASSRNTGFSYEQYF,TGTGCCAGCAGTCGTAATACAGGGTTTTCCTACGAGCAGTACTTC
TRBV7-2,TRBJ1-1,.,.,CASSFTDRNTEAFF,TGTGCCAGCAGCTTCACCGACAGGAACACTGAAGCTTTCTTT
TRBV7-7,TRBJ2-1,medium-sized,TRBD1,CASSPDRVGEQFF,TGTGCTAGCAGCCCAGACAGGGTCGGTGAGCAGTTCTTC
TRBV2,TRBJ2-2,.,TRBD1,CATRGQSNTGELFF,TGTGCCACTCGGGGACAGTCGAACACCGGGGAGCTGTTTTTT
TRBV13,TRBJ2-1,few,.,CASSFGAVNEQFF,TGTGCCAGCAGCTTTGGAGCGGTTAATGAGCAGTTCTTC
TRBV7-8,TRBJ2-7,.,TRBD1,CASSLAQGGAEQYF,TGTGCCAGCAGCTTAGCACAGGGGGGTGCCGAGCAGTACTTC
TRBV27,TRBJ2-7,.,.,CASSFLLGGPAGEQYF,TGTGCCAGCAGTTTCCTCCTTGGTGGCCCCGCGGGGGAGCAGTACTTC
TRBV7-6,TRBJ2-3,.,.,CASSLGVRISTDTQYF,TGTGCCAGCAGCTTAGGGGTGCGCATCAGCACAGATACGCAGTATTTT
TRBV11-2,TRBJ2-1,many,.,CASSRLNEQFF,TGTGCCAGCAGCCGACTTAATGAGCAGTTCTTC
TRBV5-1,TRBJ2-7,many,TRBD1,CASSPRQGSFYEQYF,TGCGCCAGCAGCCCGAGACAGGGGTCCTTCTACGAGCAGTACTTC
TRBV6-1,TRBJ2-3,.,TRBD1,CASSEAVDRAVDTQYF,TGTGCCAGCAGTGAAGCTGTGGACAGGGCGGTAGATACGCAGTATTTT
TRBV6-6,TRBJ2-2,.,.,CASSSNGVNTGELFF,TGTGCCAGCAGTTCTAACGGAGTGAACACCGGGGAGCTGTTTTTT
TRBV6-6,TRBJ2-7,.,TRBD2,CASTSGLAGYKQDTQYF,TGTGCCAGCACCTCGGGACTAGCGGGTTATAAACAAGATACGCAGTACTTC
TRBV7-9,TRBJ2-1,medium-sized,TRBD2,CASSTGTSGIREQFF,TGTGCCAGCAGCACCGGGACTAGCGGGATCAGGGAGCAGTTCTTC
TRBV7-3,TRBJ2-3,.,TRBD1,CASSLFRTGVNTQYF,TGTGCCAGCAGCTTATTCAGGACAGGGGTAAATACGCAGTATTTT
TRBV7-8,TRBJ1-2,.,.,CASSLEVWGGSNYGYTF,TGTGCCAGCAGCTTAGAAGTTTGGGGGGGATCTAACTATGGCTACACCTTC
TRBV7-6,TRBJ2-3,.,.,CASSLIQRGGGWDTQYF,TGTGCCAGCAGCTTAATTCAACGGGGAGGGGGATGGGATACGCAGTATTTT
TRBV7-2,TRBJ2-1,.,TRBD2,CASSSLEGLAVYNEQFF,TGTGCCAGCAGCTCCTTGGAGGGACTAGCGGTCTACAATGAGCAGTTCTTC
TRBV28,TRBJ2-7,many,TRBD2,CASTPGGSSYNEQYF,TGTGCCAGCACCCCGGGGGGGAGCTCCTACAATGAGCAGTACTTC
TRBV7-6,TRBJ2-5,few,.,CASSLRQKETQYF,TGTGCCAGCAGCTTAAGGCAGAAAGAGACCCAGTACTTC
TRBV7-2,TRBJ2-1,once,TRBD2,CASSPSAGAINEQFF,TGTGCCAGCAGCCCCTCGGCGGGAGCCATAAATGAGCAGTTCTTC
TRBV6-1,TRBJ2-6,many,.,CASIRPQRIAGANVLTF,TGTGCCAGCATCCGGCCGCAACGCATCGCTGGGGCCAACGTCCTGACTTTC
TRBV7-3,TRBJ2-1,.,TRBD2,CASSLRPSGGVGNEQFF,TGTGCCAGCAGCTTAAGGCCTAGCGGGGGGGTGGGCAATGAGCAGTTCTTC
TRBV18,TRBJ1-6,many,.,CASSPTDTGNSPLHF,TGTGCCAGCTCACCCACTGACACAGGGAATTCACCCCTCCACTTT
TRBV12-3/TRBV12-4,TRBJ2-2,.,.,CASSLVPRGSTGELFF,TGTGCCAGCAGTTTGGTCCCCCGAGGGAGCACCGGGGAGCTGTTTTTT
TRBV7-2,TRBJ2-7,.,TRBD2,CASSLDGASGSISEQYF,TGTGCCAGCAGCTTAGACGGTGCTAGCGGGAGTATAAGTGAGCAGTACTTC
TRBV20-1,TRBJ2-4,.,TRBD2,CSARDLGGRQYF,TGCAGTGCTAGAGATCTGGGCGGGAGACAGTACTTC
TRBV10-3,TRBJ2-7,medium-sized,TRBD1,CAIRATGAYEQYF,TGTGCCATCAGGGCGACAGGGGCCTACGAGCAGTACTTC
TRBV7-2,TRBJ2-5,.,TRBD2,CASSDRTSGTRNEQYF,TGTGCCAGCAGCGACCGGACTAGCGGGACAAGGAATGAGCAGTACTTC
TRBV7-6,TRBJ2-7,medium-sized,TRBD2,CASSARAGGLTEQYF,TGTGCCAGCAGCGCTCGGGCGGGAGGCCTTACGGAGCAGTACTTC